The 31 T cell receptor beta chains below come from one sample, sequenced in a study of T cell repertoires in cytomegalovirus infection. The antigens for these receptors are not known. TCRdb reprocessed the reads via MiXCR and lists one record per CDR3 protein. The sample has fewer than 70,000 distinct CDR3 sequences; 28% are singletons. The sequences come from CD8+ T cells from cultured PBMCs, collected from culture after CMV antigen stimulation. The receptors come from a human donor in good health (CMV status not recorded). Some clones in this sample may be carry-over from other donors' samples.

V gene TRBV11-3 combines with J gene TRBJ1-2, with TRBD1 matching 11 bases. V shed 3 bases, J shed 4 bases, and the junction held 4 bases outside the gene matches. The CDR3 is 15 residues long. Germline V gene sequence: CDR1 SGHNT, CDR2 YENEEA. CDR3 protein: CASSFGQGATYGYTF. The CDR3 DNA follows: TGTGCCAGCAGCTTCGGACAGGGGGCTACCTATGGCTACACCTTC.

The chain is built from TRBV12-3 or TRBV12-4 and TRBJ1-5; D is perhaps TRBD1 (6 bases). This CDR3 has 12 amino acids. V lost 7 bases to trimming and J lost 6 bases, with 10 bases between them. The CDR3: CASIQGGQPQHF. CDR3 DNA sequence: TGTGCCAGCATACAGGGTGGTCAGCCCCAGCATTTT.

This rearrangement joins TRBV6-6 to TRBJ2-5; D may match TRBD1 or TRBD2 (5 bases each). Germline V CDR1 and CDR2: MNHNY, SVGAGI (reference sequence). This CDR3 region has 14 residues. The V end lost 0 bases, the J end lost 5 bases, and 10 bases lay between the germline ends. In nucleotides, the CDR3 is TGTGCCAGCAGTTACTCTCCAGGGACGGAGACCCAGTACTTC. Translating it yields CASSYSPGTETQYF.

This clonotype was recorded many times. The chain joins TRBV7-2 to TRBJ1-5, with D hard to call. CDR1 is SGHTA, CDR2 FQGNSA, per germline. The V and J ends lost 4 bases and 0 bases respectively, with 10 bases between them. The CDR3 covers 15 residues. This chain's CDR3 is CASSSAWNSNQPQHF. The CDR3 DNA sequence: TGTGCCAGCAGCTCGGCGTGGAATAGCAATCAGCCCCAGCATTTT.

The V gene is TRBV19, the J gene TRBJ2-7, with 12 nucleotides matching TRBD1. This CDR3 spans 16 amino acids. After removal of 4 bases from V and 7 bases from J, the junction contained 11 bases not matched to a gene. Germline V gene lookup returns CDR1 LNHDA and CDR2 SQIVND (reference sequence). DNA for the CDR3: TGTGCCAGTAGTACGGTAAAACGGGACAGGGGGCAAGAGCAGTACTTC. Translating gives CASSTVKRDRGQEQYF.

In this sample, this clonotype turned up many times. This chain joins TRBV18 and TRBJ2-7, with TRBD2 matching over 13 bases. The J segment lost 5 bases and the V segment lost 1 base, leaving 11 bases of the junction unmatched. The germline V gene encodes CDR1 KGHSH and CDR2 LQKENI. This CDR3 contains 18 residues. The CDR3 is CASSPLRTSGSLGNEQYF. The CDR3 DNA reads TGTGCCAGCTCACCACTCCGGACTAGCGGGAGTCTGGGGAACGAGCAGTACTTC.

This clonotype was detected ten times or more. The chain has TRBV7-9 and TRBJ1-5; D remains ambiguous. With 5 bases removed from V and 2 bases from J, the gap between germline ends came to 10 bases. Germline CDR1 is SEHNR and CDR2 is FQNEAQ (reference sequence). The CDR3 spans 14 residues. The CDR3 DNA is TGTGCCAGCAGCCCCCCGGACGGCAATCAGCCCCAGCATTTT. It codes for CASSPPDGNQPQHF. The variable domain in full, completed from reference TRBV7-9 and TRBJ1-5, reads DTGVSQNPRHKITKRGQNVTFRCDPISEHNRLYWYRQTLGQGPEFLTYFQNEAQLEKSRLLSDRFSAERPKGSFSTLEIQRTEQGDSAMYLCASSPPDGNQPQHFGDGTRLSIL.

This clonotype was recorded a few times. The rearrangement joins TRBV29-1 to TRBJ2-7; D may be TRBD1 (6 bases). This CDR3 has 15 residues. Germline V gene sequence: CDR1 SQVTM, CDR2 ANQGSEA. Trimming pared 1 base from V and 2 bases from J, leaving 15 bases between. Here the CDR3 reads CSVEGVWDTTYEQYF. The CDR3 nucleotides are TGCAGCGTTGAAGGCGTGTGGGACACCACCTACGAGCAGTACTTC.

In its sample, this clonotype was seen many times. V gene TRBV12-5 combines with J gene TRBJ2-5, with D possibly being TRBD2 (5 bases). Trimming took 5 bases from V and 5 from J, leaving 18 bases between them. This CDR3 spans 15 amino acids. Germline CDR1 LGHNT, CDR2 FRNRAP. CDR3 DNA sequence: TGTGCTAGTGGTCCTGCGGCGAGGGCCGGGGAGACCCAGTACTTC. Protein: CASGPAARAGETQYF.

The chain employs TRBV11-2 and TRBJ2-7, with 8 bases lining up with TRBD1. V was clipped by 4 bases and J by 2 bases; unmatched bases: 13. The CDR3 runs to 17 residues. Germline loops: CDR1 SGHAT, CDR2 FQNNGV. CDR3 protein: CASSSFSSQGAAYEQYF. DNA of the CDR3: TGTGCCAGCAGCTCCTTTAGCAGTCAGGGGGCAGCCTACGAGCAGTACTTC.

The genes are TRBV28 and TRBJ1-1; weak D call: TRBD1 (5 bases). Trimming took 5 bases from V and 3 from J, leaving 13 bases between them. Germline CDR1 is MDHEN and CDR2 is SYDVKM. CDR3 size: 14 residues. The CDR3 is CASSKGQGDTEAFF. The CDR3, as DNA: TGTGCCAGCAGTAAGGGGCAGGGAGACACTGAAGCTTTCTTT.

This clonotype was seen a handful of times. The V call is TRBV7-2, the J call TRBJ2-1, with 10 bases fitting TRBD2. Trimming cost V 5 bases and J 8 bases; bases outside gene matches: 12. Germline loops: CDR1 SGHTA, CDR2 FQGNSA. The CDR3 length is 16 residues. The CDR3 loop is CASSQRGTSAGDEQFF. The DNA for the CDR3 is TGTGCCAGCAGCCAAAGGGGGACTAGCGCTGGCGATGAGCAGTTCTTC.

This clonotype was counted only a few times. V is TRBV6-2 or TRBV6-3 and J is TRBJ2-5; D remains ambiguous. The length of the CDR3 is 14 residues. The germline CDR1 and CDR2 sequences are MNHEY and SVGEGT. V lost 6 bases, J lost 5 bases, and 16 bases lay in between. In DNA, the CDR3 is TGTGCCAGCAGGCTCTTCGGAATTCCCGAGACCCAGTACTTC. Translating gives CASRLFGIPETQYF.

This chain connects TRBV12-3 or TRBV12-4 to TRBJ1-1; 7 bases match TRBD1. This CDR3 spans 16 amino acids. The V and J ends lost 5 bases and 4 bases, in that order; junction bases with no gene match: 13. CDR3 residues: CASSGAGETGSTEAFF. CDR3 nucleotides: TGTGCCAGCAGTGGGGCAGGGGAGACAGGGAGCACTGAAGCTTTCTTT.

The chain couples TRBV9 to TRBJ2-1; TRBD2 matches at 8 bases. V gave up 3 bases and J gave up 9 bases; unmatched junction bases: 8. The germline V gene has CDR1 SGDLS and CDR2 YYNGEE. The CDR3 is made up of 14 amino acids. The CDR3 bases are TGTGCCAGCAGCGATAGCGGGGACGGGGGTGAGCAGTTCTTC. Translated: CASSDSGDGGEQFF.

This clonotype was seen a single time. V and J are TRBV11-2 and TRBJ2-3; D unresolved. The ends were cut back, 7 bases at V and 0 bases at J, with 17 bases in the middle. The CDR3 sequence is 16 residues long. Germline V gives CDR1 SGHAT, CDR2 FQNNGV. The CDR3 protein is CASIPTQIVSTDTQYF. For the CDR3, the DNA is TGTGCCAGCATCCCGACCCAGATAGTAAGCACAGATACGCAGTATTTT. The complete variable domain, with remaining parts taken from reference TRBV11-2 and TRBJ2-3, reads EAGVAQSPRYKIIEKRQSVAFWCNPISGHATLYWYQQILGQGPKLLIQFQNNGVVDDSQLPKDRFSAERLKGVDSTLKIQPAKLEDSAVYLCASIPTQIVSTDTQYFGPGTRLTVL.

The chain employs TRBV7-6 and TRBJ1-1; TRBD1 matches at 10 bases. Germline V CDR1 and CDR2: SGHVS, FNYEAQ. Unmatched junction bases numbered 12, after V lost 3 bases and J lost 11 bases. The CDR3 is made up of 15 amino acids. The DNA of the CDR3 is TGTGCCAGCAGCTTGAGGGGACAGGGGAATTTGGTTGCTTTCTTT. Encoded protein: CASSLRGQGNLVAFF.

The chain links TRBV6-2 or TRBV6-3 to TRBJ1-1; D is uncertain. There are 16 residues in the CDR3. Looked up from germline, CDR1 is MNHEY and CDR2 is SVGEGT. Deletions cut 6 bases from V and 6 bases from J, with 23 bases between. The CDR3 DNA sequence: TGTGCCAGCAGCCCCTCTGGACGAGGAGGGCACTCTGAAGCTTTCTTT. Protein sequence: CASSPSGRGGHSEAFF.

The CDR3 nucleotides are TGTGCCAGCAGTGACAGGGGTAGGGACGAGCAGTACTTC. This translates into CASSDRGRDEQYF. This rearrangement joins TRBV2 to TRBJ2-7, with a tentative D call TRBD1 (6 bases). CDR1 SNHLY and CDR2 FYNNEI come from the germline V gene. The CDR3 has 13 amino acids. Trimming stripped 3 bases from V and 5 bases from J, with 11 bases between. The whole variable domain, remainder taken from reference TRBV2 and TRBJ2-7, is EPEVTQTPSHQVTQMGQEVILRCVPISNHLYFYWYRQILGQKVEFLVSFYNNEISEKSEIFDDQFSVERPDGSNFTLKIRSTKLEDSAMYFCASSDRGRDEQYFGPGTRLTVT.

The rearrangement uses TRBV30 and TRBJ2-7; no firm D call. The germline V gene encodes CDR1 GTSNPN and CDR2 SVGIG (reference sequence). The length of the CDR3 is 15 residues. V lost 0 bases to trimming and J lost 1 base, with 13 bases between them. DNA for the CDR3: TGTGCCTGGAGTGTACGGCCCCCAAGTTCCTACGAGCAGTACTTC. This sequence encodes CAWSVRPPSSYEQYF.

The chain carries TRBV27 and TRBJ2-7; 9 bases fit TRBD1. Germline values: CDR1 MNHEY, CDR2 SMNVEV (reference sequence). The CDR3 totals 14 residues. The J segment lost 4 bases and the V segment lost 5 bases, leaving 6 bases of the junction unmatched. Written as DNA, the CDR3 is TGTGCCAGCAGTATGGACAGGGGCGGGTACGAGCAGTACTTC. It encodes CASSMDRGGYEQYF.

On this clonotype: The junction departs from the called germline gene at one end, perhaps through a read error. The chain recombines TRBV3-1 with TRBJ1-4; weak D call: TRBD1 (5 bases). Germline values: CDR1 LGHDT, CDR2 YNNKEL (reference sequence). This CDR3 has 16 amino acids. CDR3 in amino acids: CVSSQVTTATNEKLFF. The CDR3 coding sequence is TGTGTCAGCAGCCAAGTAACGACAGCAACTAATGAAAAACTGTTTTTT.

This clonotype was detected a few times. The chain recombines TRBV20-1 with TRBJ2-1, with TRBD2 identical over 7 bases. Unmatched junction bases numbered 11, after V lost 5 bases and J lost 4 bases. The CDR3 has 15 residues. Germline V gene lookup returns CDR1 DFQATT and CDR2 SNEGSKA (reference sequence). CDR3 coding DNA: TGCAGTGCTCCCCCGCGGGAGAAGGGGTACAATGAGCAGTTCTTC. Its translation is CSAPPREKGYNEQFF.

The chain is built from TRBV7-4 and TRBJ2-3, with TRBD2 identical over 9 bases. V was pared by 2 bases and J by 5 bases, with 5 bases of the junction left unmatched. This CDR3 spans 15 amino acids. The germline gives CDR1 SGHVT, CDR2 SQSDAQ. For the CDR3, the DNA is TGTGCCAGCAGCTTATACGGGACTAGCCGAGATACGCAGTATTTT. Translation gives CASSLYGTSRDTQYF.

The chain recombines TRBV6-8 with TRBJ2-5; 7 bases line up with TRBD2. The junction had 12 bases not matched to a gene; V was cut back by 11 bases and J by 0 bases. There are 15 residues in the CDR3. The germline gives CDR1 MNHGY, CDR2 SAAAGT. The CDR3 sequence is CAGPPTSRYQETQYF. The CDR3 nucleotides are TGTGCCGGACCACCGACTAGCCGGTACCAAGAGACCCAGTACTTC.

The V gene is TRBV4-3, the J gene TRBJ1-5; TRBD1 matches at 7 bases. The CDR3 consists of 13 residues. CDR1 and CDR2 (germline): LGHNA, YSLEER. J gave up 10 bases and V 4 bases, and 7 bases lay outside the gene matches. CDR3 in DNA: TGCGCCAGCAGCCCCCACAGGGGTAGACCCCAGCATTTT. Residues: CASSPHRGRPQHF.

V is TRBV6-2 or TRBV6-3 and J is TRBJ2-7, with 7 nucleotides matching TRBD1. Germline loops: CDR1 MNHEY, CDR2 SVGEGT. This CDR3 contains 16 residues. V was clipped by 6 bases and J by 5 bases; unmatched bases: 16. The CDR3, as DNA: TGTGCCAGCAGACATTCTACGGGACAGAACGCGAACGAGCAGTACTTC. Translating gives CASRHSTGQNANEQYF.

This chain joins TRBV19 and TRBJ2-1, with 8 bases fitting TRBD2. V shed 1 base and J 8 bases; nucleotides not matched to a gene: 4. From germline, CDR1 is LNHDA and CDR2 SQIVND (reference sequence). The CDR3 length is 14 residues. This chain's CDR3 is CASSIAGGPYEQFF. The CDR3 DNA follows: TGTGCCAGTAGTATAGCGGGGGGGCCTTATGAGCAGTTCTTC.

The chain employs TRBV6-5 and TRBJ2-7; 7 nucleotides match TRBD1. CDR1 and CDR2 (germline): MNHEY, SVGAGI. This CDR3 has 14 amino acids. Trimming took 0 bases from V and 3 from J; bases not matched to a gene: 2. The CDR3 protein is CASSYSQGNYEQYF. DNA for the CDR3: TGTGCCAGCAGTTACTCACAGGGGAACTACGAGCAGTACTTC.

The rearrangement joins TRBV27 to TRBJ1-2; 8 positions agree with TRBD1. The CDR3 is 15 residues long. J was trimmed by 0 bases and V by 4 bases; bases with no gene match: 4. Germline values: CDR1 MNHEY, CDR2 SMNVEV (reference sequence). The CDR3 DNA follows: TGTGCCAGCAGTTGGACAGGGCAAGCTAACTATGGCTACACCTTC. Translated: CASSWTGQANYGYTF.

This clonotype was observed a handful of times. CDR3 protein: CASSSPPGEGTDTQYF. CDR3 coding DNA: TGTGCCAGCAGCTCCCCCCCCGGGGAGGGAACAGATACGCAGTATTTT. The rearrangement uses TRBV7-6 and TRBJ2-3, with 7 nucleotides matching TRBD2. The CDR3 totals 16 residues. Germline V CDR1 and CDR2: SGHVS, FNYEAQ. Germline trimming cut 4 bases from V and 3 bases from J; bases unmatched to any gene: 10.